This T cell receptor beta chain was documented in a study of early T cells in non-severe SARS-CoV-2 infection. At the level of the study: Chains were unpaired, as sequencing was done on bulk RNA from unsorted whole blood.

The CDR3 has 13 residues. The germline V gene has CDR1 ENHRY and CDR2 SYGVKD. The V segment lost 10 bases and the J segment 0 bases; nucleotides outside the gene matches: 6. In TCRdb, the 5' RACE reads were re-called with MiXCR into one record per CDR3 protein. The sample gives about 63,000 distinct CDR3 sequences, 10% to 15% of which show up once; around 5.1% is in the top ten. The source material was whole blood. The receptor's source is an adult who was a healthcare worker with PCR-confirmed SARS-CoV-2 infection or an uninfected control (not recorded which). The chain combines TRBV10-3 with TRBJ2-7; 7 bases are a match to TRBD1. The CDR3 DNA sequence: TGTGCCACTATACAGGGGACCTCCTACGAGCAGTACTTC. Translation gives CATIQGTSYEQYF.